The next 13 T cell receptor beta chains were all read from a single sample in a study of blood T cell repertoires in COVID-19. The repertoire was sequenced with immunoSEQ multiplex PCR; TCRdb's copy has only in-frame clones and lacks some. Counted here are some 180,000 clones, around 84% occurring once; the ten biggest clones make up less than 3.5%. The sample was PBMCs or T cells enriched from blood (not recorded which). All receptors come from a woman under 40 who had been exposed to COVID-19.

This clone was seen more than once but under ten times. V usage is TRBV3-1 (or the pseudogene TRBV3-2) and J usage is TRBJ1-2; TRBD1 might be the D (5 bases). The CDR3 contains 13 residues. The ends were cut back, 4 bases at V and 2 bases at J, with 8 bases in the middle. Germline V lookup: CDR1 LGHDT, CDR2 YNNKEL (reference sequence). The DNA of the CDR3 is TGTGCCAGCAGCCGGGGCAGCAACTATGGCTACACCTTC. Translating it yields CASSRGSNYGYTF.

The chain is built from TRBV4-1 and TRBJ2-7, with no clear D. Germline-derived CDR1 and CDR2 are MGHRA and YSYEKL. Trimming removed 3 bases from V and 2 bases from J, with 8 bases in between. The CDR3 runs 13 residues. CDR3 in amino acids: CASSHPLTYEQYF. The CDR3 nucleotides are TGCGCCAGCAGCCATCCACTTACCTACGAGCAGTACTTC.

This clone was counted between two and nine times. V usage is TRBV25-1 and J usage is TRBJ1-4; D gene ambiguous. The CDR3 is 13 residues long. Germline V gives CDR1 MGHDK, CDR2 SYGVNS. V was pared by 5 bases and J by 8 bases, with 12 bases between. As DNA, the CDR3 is TGTGCCAGCAGTCCGCCAGGAGGCGAAAAACTGTTTTTT. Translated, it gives CASSPPGGEKLFF.

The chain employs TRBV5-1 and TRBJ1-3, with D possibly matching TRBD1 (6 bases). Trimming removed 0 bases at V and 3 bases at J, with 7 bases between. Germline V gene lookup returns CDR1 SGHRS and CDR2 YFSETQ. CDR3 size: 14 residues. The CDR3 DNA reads TGCGCCAGCAGCTTGGGGGACATTGGAAACACCATATATTTT. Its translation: CASSLGDIGNTIYF.

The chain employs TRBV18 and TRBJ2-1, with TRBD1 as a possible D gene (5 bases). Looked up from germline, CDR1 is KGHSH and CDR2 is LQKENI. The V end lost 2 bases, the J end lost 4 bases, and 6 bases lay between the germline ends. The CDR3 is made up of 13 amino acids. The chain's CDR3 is CASSPTGYNEQFF. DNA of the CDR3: TGTGCCAGCTCACCAACAGGATACAATGAGCAGTTCTTC.

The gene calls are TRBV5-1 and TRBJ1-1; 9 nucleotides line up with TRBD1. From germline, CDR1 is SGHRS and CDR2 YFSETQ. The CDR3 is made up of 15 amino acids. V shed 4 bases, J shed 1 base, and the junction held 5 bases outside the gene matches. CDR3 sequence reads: CASSEQGAGNTEAFF. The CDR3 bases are TGCGCCAGCAGCGAACAGGGGGCTGGGAACACTGAAGCTTTCTTT. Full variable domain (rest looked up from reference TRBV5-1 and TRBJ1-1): KAGVTQTPRYLIKTRGQQVTLSCSPISGHRSVSWYQQTPGQGLQFLFEYFSETQRNKGNFPGRFSGRQFSNSRSEMNVSTLELGDSALYLCASSEQGAGNTEAFFGQGTRLTVV.

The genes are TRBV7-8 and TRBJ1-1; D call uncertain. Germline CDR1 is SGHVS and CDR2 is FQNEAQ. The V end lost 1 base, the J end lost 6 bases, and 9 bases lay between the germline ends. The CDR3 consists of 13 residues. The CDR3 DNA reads TGTGCCAGCAGCTTAGATGTACTTGCTGAAGCTTTCTTT. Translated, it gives CASSLDVLAEAFF.

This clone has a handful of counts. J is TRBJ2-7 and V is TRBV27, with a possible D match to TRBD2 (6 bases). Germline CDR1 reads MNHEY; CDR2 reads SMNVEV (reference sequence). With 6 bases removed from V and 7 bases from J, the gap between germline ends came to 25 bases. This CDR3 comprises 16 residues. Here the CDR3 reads CASSQSPGPGVGEQYF. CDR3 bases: TGTGCCAGCAGCCAAAGTCCGGGACCGGGGGTAGGTGAGCAGTACTTC.

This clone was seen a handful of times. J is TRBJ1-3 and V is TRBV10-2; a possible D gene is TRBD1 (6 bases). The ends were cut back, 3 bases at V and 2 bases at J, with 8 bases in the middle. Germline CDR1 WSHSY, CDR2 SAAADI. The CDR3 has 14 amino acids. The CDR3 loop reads CASSDDRTGNTIYF. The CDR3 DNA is TGCGCCAGCAGTGACGACAGGACTGGAAACACCATATATTTT.

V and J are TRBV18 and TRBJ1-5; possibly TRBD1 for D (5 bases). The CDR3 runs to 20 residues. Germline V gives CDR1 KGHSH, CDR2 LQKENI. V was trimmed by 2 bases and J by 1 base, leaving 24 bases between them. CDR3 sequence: CASSPDVQGVVLGSNQPQHF. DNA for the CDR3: TGTGCCAGCTCACCAGACGTTCAGGGCGTAGTTTTGGGAAGCAATCAGCCCCAGCATTTT. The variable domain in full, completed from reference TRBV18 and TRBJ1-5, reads NAGVMQNPRHLVRRRGQEARLRCSPMKGHSHVYWYRQLPEEGLKFMVYLQKENIIDESGMPKERFSAEFPKEGPSILRIQQVVRGDSAAYFCASSPDVQGVVLGSNQPQHFGDGTRLSIL.

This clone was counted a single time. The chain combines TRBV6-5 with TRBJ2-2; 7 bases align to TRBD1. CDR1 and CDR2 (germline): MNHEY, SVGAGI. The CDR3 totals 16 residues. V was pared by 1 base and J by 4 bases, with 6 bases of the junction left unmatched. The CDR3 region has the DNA TGTGCCAGCAGTTACTGGGCAGGGGGATTCACCGGGGAGCTGTTTTTT. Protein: CASSYWAGGFTGELFF.

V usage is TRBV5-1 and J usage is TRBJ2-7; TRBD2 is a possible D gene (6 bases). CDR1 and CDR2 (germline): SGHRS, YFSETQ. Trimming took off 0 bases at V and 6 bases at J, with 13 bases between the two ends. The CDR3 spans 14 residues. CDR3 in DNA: TGCGCCAGCAGCTTGGCCGTTACTAGCTTCGAGCAGTACTTC. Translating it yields CASSLAVTSFEQYF.

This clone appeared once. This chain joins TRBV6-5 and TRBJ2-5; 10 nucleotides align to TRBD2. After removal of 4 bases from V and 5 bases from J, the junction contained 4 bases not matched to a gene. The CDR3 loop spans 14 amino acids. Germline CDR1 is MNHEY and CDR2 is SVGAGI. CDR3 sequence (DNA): TGTGCCAGCAGTTGGACTAGCGGTGGGGAGACCCAGTACTTC. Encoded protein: CASSWTSGGETQYF.